This is a list of T cell receptor beta chains from one sample in a study of T cells after yellow fever vaccination. TCRdb fed the 5' RACE reads into MiXCR, producing one record per CDR3 protein. The sample contains 620,000 or so distinct CDR3 sequences, roughly an eighth of which appear only once. The sample consisted of PBMCs, taken on the day of the yellow fever booster vaccination. The receptors originated from a man aged 30 to 39 who received the YFV17D yellow fever vaccine. Each CDR3 is given with its conserved first and last residue.

TRBV20-1	TRBJ1-5	CSARDPGQGGNQPQHF
TRBV24-1	TRBJ2-1	CATSDASGGSYNEQFF
TRBV20-1	TRBJ1-1	CSARRVGEAFF
TRBV5-1	TRBJ1-4	CASTGASNEKLFF
TRBV18	TRBJ2-5	CASSPTTGGRETQYF
TRBV6-5	TRBJ2-5	CASSYSGRLETQYF
TRBV7-2	TRBJ2-6	CASSSGGSGANVLTF
TRBV28	TRBJ2-1	CASRPGTSSYNEQFF
TRBV14	TRBJ2-3	CASSQVRLAVSGADTQYF
TRBV20-1	TRBJ2-3	CSATGTSGIDTQYF
TRBV27	TRBJ1-6	CASRKQGSYNSPLHF
TRBV12-3/TRBV12-4	TRBJ2-7	CASSPRWPSSYEQYF
TRBV29-1	TRBJ2-7	CSVVLVGPRVRSSPYEQYF
TRBV15	TRBJ2-1	CATSRGSLGVEQFF
TRBV19	TRBJ1-4	CASSPLNEKLFF
TRBV12-3/TRBV12-4	TRBJ1-6	CASRRGTGGLSPLHF
TRBV7-2	TRBJ2-2	CASSLQAITGELFF
TRBV29-1	TRBJ2-1	CSVVLGANNEQFF
TRBV9	TRBJ2-3	CASSPHQRYTDTQYF
TRBV5-1	TRBJ1-1	CASSLGEQFSSEAFF
TRBV11-2	TRBJ2-2	CASSRQPIAGVSLGGTGELFF
TRBV7-9	TRBJ1-4	CASSPPGAAVLFF
TRBV20-1	TRBJ2-3	CSAWKGQASTDTQYF
TRBV12-3/TRBV12-4	TRBJ2-7	CASSPDGTGEYEQYF
TRBV6-2/TRBV6-3	TRBJ2-3	CASSYRALRPTDTQYF
TRBV9	TRBJ2-7	CASSVGGEPYEQYF
TRBV5-1	TRBJ1-1	CASSRSQGNSEAFF
TRBV3-1	TRBJ2-3	CATSQAFGAADTQYF
TRBV5-1	TRBJ2-2	CASRAGGVDTGELFF
TRBV7-2	TRBJ2-5	CASSAKIGTQYF
TRBV20-1	TRBJ2-2	CSATSGGDGELFF
TRBV12-3/TRBV12-4	TRBJ2-1	CASIGGSSGSPYNEQFF
TRBV18	TRBJ1-1	CASSESQGGSGAFF
TRBV7-2	TRBJ2-5	CASSLGVITFETQYF
TRBV6-1	TRBJ2-7	CATKPGSPGEQYF
TRBV25-1	TRBJ2-7	CASSESWGGPYEQYF
TRBV3-1	TRBJ2-2	CASSQDAGVLTGELFF
TRBV5-1	TRBJ2-7	CASSFQTGDYEQYF
TRBV28	TRBJ2-4	CASSLSLGAKNIQYF
TRBV10-3	TRBJ2-2	CAISDPEEREITGELFF
TRBV20-1	TRBJ2-3	CSARDSGYTDTQYF
TRBV9	TRBJ2-3	CASSVAIASTDTQYF
TRBV6-5	TRBJ2-7	CASRLAGNSRYEQYF
TRBV6-2/TRBV6-3	TRBJ2-3	CASSPSSDTQYF
TRBV15	TRBJ2-5	CATSRVFGETQYF
TRBV24-1	TRBJ2-1	CATSGRDTDYNEQFF
TRBV29-1	TRBJ1-1	CSVLPLQGATTEAFF
TRBV7-2	TRBJ2-1	CASSFSGYNEQFF